These 4 T cell receptor beta chains were all obtained from the same sample, sequenced in a study of blood T cell repertoires in COVID-19. Libraries were prepared by immunoSEQ multiplex PCR; TCRdb keeps only in-frame clonotypes and omits some of them. The sample records fewer than 300,000 clones, 60% to 75% being singletons. The sequenced material came from peripheral blood. The receptor source for this set is a woman of 80 years or more with acute or convalescent COVID-19.

The V gene is TRBV11-3, the J gene TRBJ2-7; D call uncertain. V dropped 0 bases and J dropped 3 bases, with 6 bases sitting between them. The CDR3 spans 13 residues. CDR1 is SGHNT, CDR2 YENEEA, per germline. CDR3 nucleotides: TGTGCCAGCAGCTTAGAATCCGGCTACGAGCAGTACTTC. It specifies CASSLESGYEQYF.

In its sample, this clone was seen many times. This chain uses TRBV6-6 with TRBJ2-7, with D possibly TRBD2 on 6 matching bases. The germline CDR1 and CDR2 sequences are MNHNY and SVGAGI (reference sequence). The CDR3 is 14 amino acids. With 4 bases removed from V and 6 bases from J, the gap between germline ends came to 16 bases. CDR3 residues: CASSWGRGIGEQYF. In nucleotides, the CDR3 is TGTGCCAGCAGTTGGGGACGCGGGATAGGCGAGCAGTACTTC.

The chain employs TRBV3-1 (or the pseudogene TRBV3-2) and TRBJ2-1; 14 nucleotides line up with TRBD2. The V gene's germline CDR1 is LGHDT and CDR2 YNNKEL (reference sequence). The CDR3 has 16 residues. Germline trimming cut 1 base from V and 5 bases from J; bases unmatched to any gene: 1. The CDR3, as DNA: TGTGCCAGCAGCCAAGGGGGACTAGCGGGAGACAATGAGCAGTTCTTC. This translates into CASSQGGLAGDNEQFF.

The chain carries TRBV7-3 and TRBJ2-2, with 10 bases that match TRBD1. Unmatched junction bases numbered 10, after V lost 5 bases and J lost 7 bases. CDR1 and CDR2 (germline): SGHTA, FQGTGA. CDR3 length: 16 residues. The CDR3 loop is CASSPMTGGAGGELFF. CDR3 nucleotide sequence: TGTGCCAGCAGCCCGATGACAGGGGGCGCGGGCGGGGAGCTGTTTTTT.